The 8 T cell receptor beta chains given below trace back to one sample, sequenced in a study of blood T cell repertoires in COVID-19. The protocol was immunoSEQ multiplex PCR, while the TCRdb copy is restricted to in-frame clones and leaves out a portion. The sample holds roughly 110,000 clones, roughly 90% seen once. The sequenced sample consisted of peripheral blood. Every receptor here comes from a man aged 40-49 years with active or convalescent COVID-19.

V and J are TRBV28 and TRBJ2-7, with 10 positions matching TRBD2. Germline assignment: CDR1 MDHEN and CDR2 SYDVKM. Losses at the gene ends were 6 bases for V and 2 bases for J; bases not matched to a gene: 7. CDR3 length: 15 amino acids. As DNA, the CDR3 is TGTGCCAGCAGCCGGATAGCGGGAGGAACCTACGAGCAGTACTTC. It codes for CASSRIAGGTYEQYF.

The chain recombines TRBV7-9 with TRBJ1-2, with D possibly matching TRBD1 (5 bases). V lost 2 bases and J 3 bases, leaving 19 bases between the germline ends. CDR1 and CDR2 (germline): SEHNR, FQNEAQ (reference sequence). CDR3 size: 17 residues. CDR3 nucleotide sequence: TGTGCCAGCAGCTTATTCGGCCAGGGTGGGGTGGACTATGGCTACACCTTC. Translated: CASSLFGQGGVDYGYTF.

The chain is built from TRBV24-1 and TRBJ2-5; D not resolved. Germline V CDR1 and CDR2: KGHDR, SFDVKD. There are 13 residues in the CDR3. Trimming shortened V by 3 bases and J by 5 bases, and 9 bases separated the two germline ends. The CDR3 bases are TGTGCCACCAGTGATCCCCCTCGGGAGACCCAGTACTTC. It encodes CATSDPPRETQYF.

The chain links TRBV27 to TRBJ2-3; 8 nucleotides line up with TRBD2. Germline CDR1 MNHEY, CDR2 SMNVEV (reference sequence). The CDR3 is made up of 15 amino acids. After removal of 3 bases from V and 1 base from J, the junction contained 3 bases not matched to a gene. This CDR3 reads CASSFSTSGTDTQYF. The CDR3 DNA is TGTGCCAGCAGTTTCTCGACTAGCGGCACAGATACGCAGTATTTT.

This chain uses TRBV19 with TRBJ2-5, with 8 bases lining up with TRBD2. CDR3 length equals 16 residues. The germline V gene has CDR1 LNHDA and CDR2 SQIVND (reference sequence). With 0 bases clipped from V and 4 bases from J, the junction kept 7 bases outside the gene matches. In DNA form, the CDR3 reads TGTGCCAGTAGTATAGACTGGGACGGGGGGGGAGAGACCCAGTACTTC. It codes for CASSIDWDGGGETQYF. Combining the CDR3 with reference TRBV19 and TRBJ2-5 gives the whole variable domain DGGITQSPKYLFRKEGQNVTLSCEQNLNHDAMYWYRQDPGQGLRLIYYSQIVNDFQKGDIAEGYSVSREKKESFPLTVTSAQKNPTAFYLCASSIDWDGGGETQYFGPGTRLLVL.

The chain carries TRBV2 and TRBJ1-5, with TRBD1 matching over 8 bases. CDR3 length: 14 residues. Germline V CDR1 and CDR2: SNHLY, FYNNEI. V shed 2 bases and J 7 bases; nucleotides not matched to a gene: 4. This CDR3 reads CASSEWSGGQPQHF. The CDR3 coding sequence is TGTGCCAGCAGTGAATGGTCAGGGGGCCAGCCCCAGCATTTT.

The V call is TRBV6-5, the J call TRBJ2-7; 9 nucleotides line up with TRBD2. Trimming cost V 5 bases and J 6 bases; bases outside gene matches: 11. The CDR3 length is 15 residues. Germline CDR1 is MNHEY and CDR2 is SVGAGI. In DNA form, the CDR3 reads TGTGCCAGCAGTCCATCGTGGCTAGCGGGAAGCGAGCAGTACTTC. As protein: CASSPSWLAGSEQYF.

V usage is TRBV7-3 and J usage is TRBJ2-1; 15 bases are shared with TRBD2. The junction had 2 bases not matched to a gene; V was cut back by 0 bases and J by 2 bases. This CDR3 spans 18 amino acids. The V gene's germline CDR1 is SGHTA and CDR2 FQGTGA. The CDR3: CASSLTGLAGGPYNEQFF. CDR3 nucleotides: TGTGCCAGCAGCTTAACCGGACTAGCGGGAGGGCCCTACAATGAGCAGTTCTTC.